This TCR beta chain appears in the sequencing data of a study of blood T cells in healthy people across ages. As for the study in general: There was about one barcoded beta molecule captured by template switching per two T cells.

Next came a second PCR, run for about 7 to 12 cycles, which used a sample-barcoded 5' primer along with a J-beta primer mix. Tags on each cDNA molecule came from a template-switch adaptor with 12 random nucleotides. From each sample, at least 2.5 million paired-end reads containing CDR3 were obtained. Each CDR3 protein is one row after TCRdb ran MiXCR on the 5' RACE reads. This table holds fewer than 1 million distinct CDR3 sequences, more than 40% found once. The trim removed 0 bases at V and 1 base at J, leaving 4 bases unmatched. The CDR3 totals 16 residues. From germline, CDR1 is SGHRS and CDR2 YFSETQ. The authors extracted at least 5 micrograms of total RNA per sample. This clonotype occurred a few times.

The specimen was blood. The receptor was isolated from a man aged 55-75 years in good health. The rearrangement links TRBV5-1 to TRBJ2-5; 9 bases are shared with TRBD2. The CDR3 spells CASSLGASGAQETQYF. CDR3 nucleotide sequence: TGCGCCAGCAGCTTGGGGGCTAGCGGGGCCCAAGAGACCCAGTACTTC.